This T cell receptor (beta chain) came from a study of CD8 T cells in ankylosing spondylitis. Study outcomes and limitations: Blood of patients with ankylosing spondylitis appeared to be characterized by a TCR beta motif of eight or nine highly homologous variants. Reports say disease-linked clones showed up significantly more in matched ankylosing spondylitis synovial fluid. CD8+ by phenotype, disease-linked clones were relatively rare in peripheral blood.

Trimming removed 6 bases at V and 0 bases at J, with 11 bases between. CDR3 length equals 14 residues. Germline values: CDR1 SGHAT, CDR2 FQNNGV. Making the TCR beta libraries involved quantitative 5'-RACE with molecular barcodes. TCRdb fed the 5' RACE reads into MiXCR, producing one record per CDR3 protein. The data contain roughly 150,000 distinct CDR3 sequences, roughly 31% of them singletons. This clonotype was seen more than once but under ten times. The antigen remains undetermined. The sequence was collected from a male donor with ankylosing spondylitis. The sequenced material came from synovial fluid, either unsorted or a sorted T cell fraction (not recorded which). The rearrangement joins TRBV11-2 to TRBJ1-1; TRBD1 is a possible D gene (5 bases). CDR3 in amino acids: CASRRGTMNTEAFF. The CDR3 coding sequence is TGTGCCAGCAGGAGAGGGACCATGAACACTGAAGCTTTCTTT.